What follows describes a single T cell receptor (beta chain). This specimen belongs to a study of blood T cell repertoires in COVID-19. Repertoires were generated with immunoSEQ multiplex PCR, while TCRdb's copy carries only in-frame clones and drops some. The sample records about 110,000 clones, roughly 87% being singletons. CDR3 length: 14 residues. The germline V gene encodes CDR1 MDHEN and CDR2 SYDVKM. Trimming shortened V by 4 bases and J by 6 bases, and 16 bases separated the two germline ends. This clonotype originated in a human donor in a cohort sampled during active COVID-19. The rearrangement uses TRBV28 and TRBJ2-7; no reliable D call. Specimen: peripheral blood. The CDR3 bases are TGTGCCAGCAGTTACGCGAGTTTACCTGGCGAGCAGTACTTC. Translation gives CASSYASLPGEQYF.